This T cell receptor (beta chain) was sequenced during a study of blood T cell repertoires in COVID-19. Across the study: Italy, Spain and the United States were the sources of the convalescent and acute COVID-19 samples.

Participants spanned ages about 18 to 95 years and resided in about two dozen US areas. Allocation to cohorts depended on clinical history reported by the participants. In the study's own analysis: Counts of nucleated cells, estimated from reference gene primer amplification, were obtained. Sequenced by immunoSEQ multiplex PCR; TCRdb stores in-frame clones only, minus some. The DNA gave D and trimming, while V, J and clone size come from that table. The sample has 150,000 to 200,000 clones, around 82% seen once; the top ten hold 5.2%. The CDR3 totals 17 residues. The germline gives CDR1 LGHDT, CDR2 YNNKEL (reference sequence). V was clipped by 0 bases and J by 9 bases, with 18 bases between them.

The V and J genes are TRBV3-1 (or the pseudogene TRBV3-2) and TRBJ1-6; weak D call: TRBD1 (5 bases). The sequence derives from a woman aged 55-70 years with acute COVID-19. Material: PBMCs or T cells enriched from blood (not recorded which). DNA for the CDR3: TGTGCCAGCAGCCAAGACAACTCGGGGGTGCTCGTTTCACCCCTCCACTTT. It codes for CASSQDNSGVLVSPLHF.